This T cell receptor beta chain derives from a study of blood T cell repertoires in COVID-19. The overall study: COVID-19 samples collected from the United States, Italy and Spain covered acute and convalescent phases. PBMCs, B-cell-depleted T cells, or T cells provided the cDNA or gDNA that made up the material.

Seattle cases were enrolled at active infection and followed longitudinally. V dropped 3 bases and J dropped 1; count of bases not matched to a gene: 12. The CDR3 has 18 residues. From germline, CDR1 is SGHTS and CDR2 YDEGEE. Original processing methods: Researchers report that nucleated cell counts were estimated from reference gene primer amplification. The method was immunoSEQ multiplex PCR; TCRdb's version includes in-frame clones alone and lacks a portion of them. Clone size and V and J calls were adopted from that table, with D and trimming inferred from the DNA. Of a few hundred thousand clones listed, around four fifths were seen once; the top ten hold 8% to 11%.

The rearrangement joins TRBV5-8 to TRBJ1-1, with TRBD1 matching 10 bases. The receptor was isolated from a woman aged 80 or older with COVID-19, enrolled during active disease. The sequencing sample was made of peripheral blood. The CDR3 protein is CASSSRTGGGLGNTEAFF. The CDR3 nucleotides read TGTGCCAGCAGCTCCAGGACAGGGGGAGGACTGGGGAACACTGAAGCTTTCTTT.